This entry lists 10 T cell receptor beta chains sequenced from one sample in a study of esophageal squamous cell carcinoma under preoperative chemotherapy (dated by TCRdb to between 2018 and 2020). The library was produced with PCR. Data came from a HiSeq X Ten. The raw public data were reprocessed by TCRdb itself: fastp quality trimming at Q25, MiXCR clonotype calling, in-frame beta chains only. CDR3 protein sequences are deduplicated, and each keeps its most common genes and DNA. The table for this sample lists approximately 12,000 distinct CDR3 sequences; around 50% of them were counted only once. 16% of the sample goes to the ten largest clones. What the time point label conveys for this sample: before preoperative PTX-NDP chemotherapy. Sampling was performed from a patient given preoperative chemotherapy. All receptors derive from a human donor with esophageal squamous cell carcinoma. The donor label of this sample is uncertain.

This clonotype came up many times. The chain is built from TRBV7-2 and TRBJ2-5; no clear D. The CDR3 covers 14 residues. V gave up 2 bases and J gave up 1 base, with 8 bases separating them. Germline CDR1 SGHTA, CDR2 FQGNSA. The DNA of the CDR3 is TGTGCCAGCAGCTTAACCCGTCGCCAAGAGACCCAGTACTTC. It translates to CASSLTRRQETQYF.

This clonotype is medium-sized by share. The chain combines TRBV6-1 with TRBJ2-1; TRBD1 aligns across 8 bases. The J call may be incorrect, as the DNA end agrees better with TRBJ2-5. This CDR3 has 14 amino acids. Germline V gene sequence: CDR1 MNHNS, CDR2 SASEGT. In nucleotides, the CDR3 is TGTGCCAGCAGTGAACAGGGGGCGGGAGAGACCCAGTACTTC. This sequence encodes CASSEQGAGETQYF.

The CDR3 protein is CASSEAVAGAKDIQYF. For the CDR3, the DNA is TGTGCCAGCAGTGAAGCAGTAGCGGGAGCCAAAGATATTCAGTACTTC. The chain links TRBV6-1 to TRBJ2-3; TRBD2 matches at 9 bases. The DNA end is more similar to TRBJ2-4, so the J call may be wrong. Germline assignment: CDR1 MNHNS and CDR2 SASEGT. This CDR3 is 16 amino acids long.

Remarks on this clonotype: The junction and the germline gene differ at one end; a read error may be behind it. The chain combines TRBV6-1 with TRBJ2-1, with D tentatively TRBD1 (5 bases). The length of the CDR3 is 16 residues. Germline CDR1 and CDR2: MNHNS and SASEGT. CDR3 DNA: TGTGCCAGCCGCGTATTGGGGCGGTGCGCCAAAAACACGCAGTATTTC. It encodes CASRVLGRCAKNTQYF.

The rearrangement joins TRBV6-1 to TRBJ1-2; 8 nucleotides match TRBD1. The CDR3 has 15 residues. After removal of 4 bases from V and 5 bases from J, the junction contained 9 bases not matched to a gene. Germline V gives CDR1 MNHNS, CDR2 SASEGT. CDR3 sequence (DNA): TGTGCCAGCAGTGTATACGACAGGGGCCCGTATGGCTACACCTTC. As protein: CASSVYDRGPYGYTF.

This clonotype was recorded many times. The rearrangement uses TRBV6-5 and TRBJ2-5; no clear D. Trimming took 4 bases from V and 9 from J, leaving 12 bases between them. CDR3 size: 12 residues. The germline V gene encodes CDR1 MNHEY and CDR2 SVGAGI. CDR3 sequence (DNA): TGTGCCAGCAGTTCTGGGTTCAAGGCCCAGTACTTC. It yields the protein CASSSGFKAQYF.

This clonotype appeared a few times. The chain links TRBV7-3 to TRBJ2-1; a possible D gene is TRBD2 (6 bases). The CDR3 is 16 residues long. V lost 5 bases and J lost 4, with 18 bases in between. CDR1 is SGHTA and CDR2 is FQGTGA in the germline V gene. The chain's CDR3 is CASSVGLSGPYNEQFF. CDR3 in DNA: TGTGCCAGCAGCGTAGGCCTAAGCGGGCCATACAATGAGCAGTTCTTC.

This rearrangement joins TRBV6-2 or TRBV6-3 to TRBJ2-1; 13 bases agree with TRBD2. Germline trimming cut 7 bases from V and 9 bases from J; bases unmatched to any gene: 21. The CDR3 runs to 19 residues. Germline loops: CDR1 MNHEY, CDR2 SVGEGT. Here the CDR3 DNA reads TGTGCCAGCAATCGTTTGTTTACTAGCGGGAGGGCCGTGGGAGTTGAGCAGTTCTTC. The encoded protein is CASNRLFTSGRAVGVEQFF.

Points on this clonotype: At one end the junction does not follow the germline gene, possibly because of a read error. The chain employs TRBV6-1 and TRBJ2-1, with D maybe TRBD1 (5 bases). Germline V lookup: CDR1 MNHNS, CDR2 SASEGT. The CDR3 runs 15 residues. CDR3 sequence reads: CASSLQDMGTDTQFF. Written as DNA, the CDR3 is TGTGCCAGCAGCCTACAGGACATGGGCACAGATACGCAGTTCTTT.

For this clonotype: A junction end diverges from the germline sequence, so it may reflect a read error. This chain uses TRBV6-1 with TRBJ2-1; 8 bases align to TRBD1. The CDR3 consists of 14 residues. The germline V gene encodes CDR1 MNHNS and CDR2 SASEGT. The CDR3, as DNA: TGTGCCAGCAGACAGGGGGATATGAGCTGGGAGCAGTTCTTT. Translation gives CASRQGDMSWEQFF.